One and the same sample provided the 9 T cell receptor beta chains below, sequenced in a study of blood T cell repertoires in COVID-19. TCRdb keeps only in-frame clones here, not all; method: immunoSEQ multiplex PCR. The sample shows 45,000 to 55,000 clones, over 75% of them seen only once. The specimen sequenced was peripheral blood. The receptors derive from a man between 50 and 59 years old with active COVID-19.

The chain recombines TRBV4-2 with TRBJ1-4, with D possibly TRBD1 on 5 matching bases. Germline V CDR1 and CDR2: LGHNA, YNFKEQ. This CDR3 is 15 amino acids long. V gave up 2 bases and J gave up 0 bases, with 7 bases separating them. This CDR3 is CASSQRGATNEKLFF. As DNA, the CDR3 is TGTGCCAGCAGCCAACGGGGGGCAACTAATGAAAAACTGTTTTTT.

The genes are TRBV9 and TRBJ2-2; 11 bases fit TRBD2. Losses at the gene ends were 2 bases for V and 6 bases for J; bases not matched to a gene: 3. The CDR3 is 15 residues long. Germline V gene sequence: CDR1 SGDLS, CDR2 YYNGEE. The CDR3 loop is CASSVSGRAPGELFF. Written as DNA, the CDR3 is TGTGCCAGCAGCGTTAGCGGGAGGGCTCCCGGGGAGCTGTTTTTT.

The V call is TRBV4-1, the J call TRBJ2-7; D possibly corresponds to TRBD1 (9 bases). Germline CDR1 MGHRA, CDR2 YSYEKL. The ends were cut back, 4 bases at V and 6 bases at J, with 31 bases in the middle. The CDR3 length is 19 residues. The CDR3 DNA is TGCGCCAGCAGCCCGGGGGGGACAGGGCCACTAAGGGTACTACGCGAGCAGTACTTC. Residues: CASSPGGTGPLRVLREQYF.

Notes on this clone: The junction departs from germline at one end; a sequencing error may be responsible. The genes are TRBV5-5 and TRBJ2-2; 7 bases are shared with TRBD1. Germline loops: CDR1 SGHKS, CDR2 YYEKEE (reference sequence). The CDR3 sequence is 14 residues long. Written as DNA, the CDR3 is TGTGCCAGCAGCGTGACAGGGAACGCCGGGGAGCTGTTTTTT. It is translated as CASSVTGNAGELFF. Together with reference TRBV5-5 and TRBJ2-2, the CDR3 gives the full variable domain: DAGVTQSPTHLIKTRGQQVTLRCSPISGHKSVSWYQQVLGQGPQFIFQYYEKEERGRGNFPDRFSARQFPNYSSELNVNALLLGDSALYLCASSVTGNAGELFFGEGSRLTVL.

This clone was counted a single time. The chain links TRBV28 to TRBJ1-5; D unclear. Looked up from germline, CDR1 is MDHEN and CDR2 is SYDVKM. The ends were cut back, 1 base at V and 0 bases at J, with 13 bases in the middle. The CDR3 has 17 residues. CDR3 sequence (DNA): TGTGCCAGCAGTTTATTTCGGGGTTCCGATAGCAATCAGCCCCAGCATTTT. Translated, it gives CASSLFRGSDSNQPQHF.

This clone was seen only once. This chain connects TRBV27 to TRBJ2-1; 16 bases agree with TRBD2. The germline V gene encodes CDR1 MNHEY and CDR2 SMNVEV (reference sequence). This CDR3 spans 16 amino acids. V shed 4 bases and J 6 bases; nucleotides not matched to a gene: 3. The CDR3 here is CASSSGLAGGGNEQFF. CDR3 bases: TGTGCCAGCAGTTCGGGACTAGCGGGAGGGGGCAATGAGCAGTTCTTC.

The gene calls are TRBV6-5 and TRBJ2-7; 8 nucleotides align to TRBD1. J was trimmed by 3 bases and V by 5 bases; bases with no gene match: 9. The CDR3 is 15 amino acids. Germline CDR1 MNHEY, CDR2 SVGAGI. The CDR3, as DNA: TGTGCCAGCAGTAGAATTGTGACAGGGGACTACGAGCAGTACTTC. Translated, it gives CASSRIVTGDYEQYF.

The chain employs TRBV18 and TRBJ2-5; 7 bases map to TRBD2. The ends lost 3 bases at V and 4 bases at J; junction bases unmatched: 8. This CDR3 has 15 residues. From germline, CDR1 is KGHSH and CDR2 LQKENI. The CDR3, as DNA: TGTGCCAGCTCACCCAGGAGGGGAGGGCCAGAGACCCAGTACTTC. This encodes CASSPRRGGPETQYF.

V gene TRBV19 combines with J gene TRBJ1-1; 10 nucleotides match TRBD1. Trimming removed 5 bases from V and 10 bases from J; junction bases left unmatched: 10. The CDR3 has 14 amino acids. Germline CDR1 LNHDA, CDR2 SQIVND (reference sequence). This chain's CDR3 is CASSLRDRGAPAFF. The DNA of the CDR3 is TGTGCCAGTAGTCTCCGGGACAGGGGAGCGCCAGCTTTCTTT.